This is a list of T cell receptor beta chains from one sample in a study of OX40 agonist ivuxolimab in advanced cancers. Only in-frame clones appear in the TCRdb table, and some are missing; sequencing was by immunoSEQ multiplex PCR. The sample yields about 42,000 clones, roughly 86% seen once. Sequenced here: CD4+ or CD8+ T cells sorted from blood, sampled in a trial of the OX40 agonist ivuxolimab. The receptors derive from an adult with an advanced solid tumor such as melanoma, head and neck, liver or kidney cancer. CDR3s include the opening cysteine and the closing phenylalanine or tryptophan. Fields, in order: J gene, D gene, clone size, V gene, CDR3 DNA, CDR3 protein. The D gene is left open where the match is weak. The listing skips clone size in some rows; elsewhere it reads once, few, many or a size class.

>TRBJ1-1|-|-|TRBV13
TGTGCCAGCAGCCATAACACTGAAGCTTTCTTT
CASSHNTEAFF
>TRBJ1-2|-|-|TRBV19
TGTGCCAGTAGTTTCACGGTTAACTATGGCTACACCTTC
CASSFTVNYGYTF
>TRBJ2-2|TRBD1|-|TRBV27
TGTGCCAGCAGCCCCGGACAGGGGTTAGTCGGGGAGCTGTTTTTT
CASSPGQGLVGELFF
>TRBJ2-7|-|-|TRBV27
TGTGCCAGCAGTTTACGGTTGGGAGGCGCCTACGAGCAGTACTTC
CASSLRLGGAYEQYF
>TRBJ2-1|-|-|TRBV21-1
TGTGCCAGAGGGGTGTTCCCCTACAATGAGCAGTTCTTC
CARGVFPYNEQFF
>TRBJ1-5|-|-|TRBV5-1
TGCGCCAGCAGCTTGGAGCAGGGTTTACAGCCCCAGCATTTT
CASSLEQGLQPQHF
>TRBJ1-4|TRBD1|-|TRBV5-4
TGTGCCAGCAGCTCCAGGGGGCGAGGGGAAAAACTGTTTTTT
CASSSRGRGEKLFF
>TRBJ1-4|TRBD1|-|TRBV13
TGTGCCAGCAGCTTACGACGACAGGGAAAAGAAAAACTGTTTTTT
CASSLRRQGKEKLFF
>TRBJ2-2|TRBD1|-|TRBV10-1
TGCGCCAGCAGCGACAGGGGGGGATCCGGGGAGCTGTTTTTT
CASSDRGGSGELFF
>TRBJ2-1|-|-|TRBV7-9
TGTGCCAGCAGCCTCGGGACATTATACAATGAGCAGTTCTTC
CASSLGTLYNEQFF
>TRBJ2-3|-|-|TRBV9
TGTGCCAGCAGCGCCCGGGACGGACCCACAGATACGCAGTATTTT
CASSARDGPTDTQYF
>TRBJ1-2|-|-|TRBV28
TGTGCCAGCAGTCCGGAACCTTATAACTATGGCTACACCTTC
CASSPEPYNYGYTF
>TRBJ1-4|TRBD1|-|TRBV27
TGTGCCAGCAGTTTGTCCCCCGGGACAGGGTTTCAAAAACTGTTTTTT
CASSLSPGTGFQKLFF
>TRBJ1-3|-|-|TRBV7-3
TGTGCCAGCAGCTTAGCCCCCGGGGCTGGAAACACCATATATTTT
CASSLAPGAGNTIYF
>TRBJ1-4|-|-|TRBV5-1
TGCGCCAGCAGCGTCCTTGGGAATGAAAAACTGTTTTTT
CASSVLGNEKLFF
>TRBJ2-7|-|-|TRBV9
TGTGCCAGCAGCGTAGGGTCCCGATCCTACGAGCAGTACTTC
CASSVGSRSYEQYF
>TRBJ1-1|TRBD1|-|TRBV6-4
TGTGCCAGCAGACCCGGGACAGGGGTCGGTGAAGCTTTCTTT
CASRPGTGVGEAFF
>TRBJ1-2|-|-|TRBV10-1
TGCGCCAGCAGTGCCCGAGGGGCTCGGGGCTACACCTTC
CASSARGARGYTF
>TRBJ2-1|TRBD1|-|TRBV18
TGTGCCAGCTCACCATCTTTCGGACAGGGGTCCCATGAGCAGTTCTTC
CASSPSFGQGSHEQFF
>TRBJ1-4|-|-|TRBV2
TGTGCCAGCAGTGAAGCTGACAGTAGGGATGAAAAACTGTTTTTT
CASSEADSRDEKLFF
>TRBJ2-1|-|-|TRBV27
TGTGCCAGCAGTGGATACAATGAGCAGTTCTTC
CASSGYNEQFF
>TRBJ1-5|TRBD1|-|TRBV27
TGTGCCAGCAGTACCCAGTGGACAGGGGGTTGGCCCCAGCATTTT
CASSTQWTGGWPQHF
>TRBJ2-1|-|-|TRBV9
TGTGCCAGCAGCGTAGGGTGGGATTGGGGGGATGAGCAGTTCTTC
CASSVGWDWGDEQFF
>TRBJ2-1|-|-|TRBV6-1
TGTGCCAGCAGTGAAGCGCGGTGGGGCTCCTACAATGAGCAGTTCTTC
CASSEARWGSYNEQFF
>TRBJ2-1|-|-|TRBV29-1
TGCAGCGTAGCAATCGACTCGTACCCCTCCTACAATGAGCAGTTCTTC
CSVAIDSYPSYNEQFF
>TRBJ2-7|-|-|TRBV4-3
TGCGCCAGCAGCCGTTGGGCCGCCTCCTACGAGCAGTACTTC
CASSRWAASYEQYF
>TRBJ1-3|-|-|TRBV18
TGTGCCAGCTCACGCGAAGGCCCGCAGGGGTTTGGAAACACCATATATTTT
CASSREGPQGFGNTIYF
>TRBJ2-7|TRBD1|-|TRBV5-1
TGCGCCAGCAGCCATACCGGGACAGGGCCCTACGAGCAGTACTTC
CASSHTGTGPYEQYF
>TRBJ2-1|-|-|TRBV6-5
TGTGCCAGCAGTTCCCAAGAGGGCTACAATGAGCAGTTCTTC
CASSSQEGYNEQFF
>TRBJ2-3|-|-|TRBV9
TGTGCCAGCAGCGTAGAGGCAGCGGAGAGCACAGATACGCAGTATTTT
CASSVEAAESTDTQYF
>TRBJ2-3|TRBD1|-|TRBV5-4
TGTGCCAGCAGCTTGGAAACAGGGGCGGTAGATACGCAGTATTTT
CASSLETGAVDTQYF
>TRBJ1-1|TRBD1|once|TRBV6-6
TGTGCCAGCAGCACTACGACAGGGGTCGCTGAAGCTTTCTTT
CASSTTTGVAEAFF
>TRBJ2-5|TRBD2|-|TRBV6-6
TGTGCCAGCAGTGACCTAGCGGGCCACCAAGAGACCCAGTACTTC
CASSDLAGHQETQYF
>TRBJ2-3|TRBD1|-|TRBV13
TGTGCCAGCAGCCTCCGGACAGGGAACACAGATACGCAGTATTTT
CASSLRTGNTDTQYF
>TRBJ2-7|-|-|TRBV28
TGTGCCAGCTCGGCCGGGACACAATTTGCCACGCAGCAGTACTTC
CASSAGTQFATQQYF
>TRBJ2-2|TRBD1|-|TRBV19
TGTGCCAGTAGTGTGACAGGGGAAGGAGTCGGGGAGCTGTTTTTT
CASSVTGEGVGELFF
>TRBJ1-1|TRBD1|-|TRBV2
TGTGCCAGCAGTGAAAAGGGGGCGACGGTTGAAGCTTTCTTT
CASSEKGATVEAFF
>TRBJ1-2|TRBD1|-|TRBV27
TGTGCCAGCAGTAAGCCGGGACAGGGGGATGGCTACACCTTC
CASSKPGQGDGYTF
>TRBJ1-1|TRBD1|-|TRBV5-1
TGCGCCAGCAGCTTGGATCTCTGGGACCAGGGGGCAGTCACTGAAGCTTTCTTT
CASSLDLWDQGAVTEAFF
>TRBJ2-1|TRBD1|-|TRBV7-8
TGTGCCAGCAGAGACAGGGGGCACTACAATGAGCAGTTCTTC
CASRDRGHYNEQFF
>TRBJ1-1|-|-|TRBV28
TGTGCCAGCAGTTTGGGAGAATGGACTGAAGCTTTCTTT
CASSLGEWTEAFF
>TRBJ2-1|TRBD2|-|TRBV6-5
TGTGCCAGCAGCCCACTAGCGGCCTCCTACAATGAGCAGTTCTTC
CASSPLAASYNEQFF
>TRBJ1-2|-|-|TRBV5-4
TGTGCCAGCAGCGTCCCACGGGGCTATGGCTACACCTTC
CASSVPRGYGYTF
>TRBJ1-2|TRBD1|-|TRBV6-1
TGTGTCGGGACAGGGGGATTTGAGGACTATGGCTACACCTTC
CVGTGGFEDYGYTF